These 12 T cell receptor beta chains share one sample of origin, sequenced in a study of PD-1 blockade in classical Hodgkin lymphoma. All the patients suffered relapse after autologous stem cell transplantation, and brentuximab vedotin exposure differed. Sequencing used immunoSEQ multiplex PCR; TCRdb keeps in-frame clones, though not all of them. Of 20,000 or so clones listed, around 75% are singletons. The specimen was peripheral blood mononuclear cells (PBMCs), collected at baseline. These receptors all come from a human donor with classical Hodgkin lymphoma.

There are a few counts of this clone. The chain carries TRBV27 and TRBJ1-1, with D uncertain. Trimming left V 3 bases short and J 7 bases short, with 9 bases between. Germline V gene lookup returns CDR1 MNHEY and CDR2 SMNVEV (reference sequence). The CDR3 sequence is 12 residues long. In nucleotides, the CDR3 is TGTGCCAGCAGTTTGAATTACGGTGAAGCTTTCTTT. It translates to CASSLNYGEAFF.

V usage is TRBV4-1 and J usage is TRBJ2-2; 7 bases line up with TRBD2. V trimming: 3 bases; J trimming: 5 bases; junction bases outside the gene matches: 3. Per the germline V gene, CDR1 is MGHRA and CDR2 is YSYEKL. The CDR3 extends over 14 amino acids. The DNA for the CDR3 is TGCGCCAGCAGCCATCGGGGACTAACCGGGGAGCTGTTTTTT. This encodes CASSHRGLTGELFF.

The chain is built from TRBV25-1 and TRBJ1-1; no definite D call. CDR3 size: 17 residues. V was trimmed by 4 bases and J by 0 bases, leaving 18 bases between them. CDR1 is MGHDK, CDR2 SYGVNS, per germline. The CDR3 region is CASSGRPRAAMNTEAFF. The CDR3, as DNA: TGTGCCAGCAGTGGACGGCCTCGGGCGGCGATGAACACTGAAGCTTTCTTT.

The chain recombines TRBV20-1 with TRBJ2-1; D is uncertain. The CDR3 sequence is 11 residues long. V was trimmed by 3 bases and J by 5 bases, leaving 5 bases between them. CDR1 is DFQATT and CDR2 is SNEGSKA in the germline V gene (reference sequence). This chain's CDR3 is CSARPNNEQFF. The CDR3 nucleotides are TGCAGTGCTAGGCCTAACAATGAGCAGTTCTTC.

As regards this clone: Other nucleotide sequences in the sample specify the same CDR3. V is TRBV7-9 and J is TRBJ1-3; D may be TRBD1 (5 bases). The CDR3 extends over 16 amino acids. V gave up 3 bases and J gave up 3 bases, with 15 bases separating them. Germline CDR1 SEHNR, CDR2 FQNEAQ (reference sequence). The CDR3 nucleotides read TGTGCCAGCAGCTTGGCCCAGGGTACTGGTGGAAACACCATATATTTT. Amino acid sequence: CASSLAQGTGGNTIYF.

The chain recombines TRBV25-1 with TRBJ1-1; possible D gene TRBD1, 5 bases. The CDR3 covers 13 residues. With 2 bases removed from V and 3 bases from J, the gap between germline ends came to 7 bases. Germline V CDR1 and CDR2: MGHDK, SYGVNS. The CDR3 DNA is TGTGCCAGCAGTGAAGGGGACTACACTGAAGCTTTCTTT. It codes for CASSEGDYTEAFF. Full variable domain (rest looked up from reference TRBV25-1 and TRBJ1-1): EADIYQTPRYLVIGTGKKITLECSQTMGHDKMYWYQQDPGMELHLIHYSYGVNSTEKGDLSSESTVSRIRTEHFPLTLESARPSHTSQYLCASSEGDYTEAFFGQGTRLTVV.

This clone was seen only a few times. V usage is TRBV18 and J usage is TRBJ2-7, with 7 bases identical to TRBD2. CDR1 and CDR2 (germline): KGHSH, LQKENI. The CDR3 has 17 amino acids. V was pared by 3 bases and J by 3 bases, with 14 bases of the junction left unmatched. The CDR3 DNA is TGTGCCAGCTCACCGGGTGTAGGGAGGGTCTCAGGCTACGAGCAGTACTTC. As protein: CASSPGVGRVSGYEQYF.

This chain joins TRBV29-1 and TRBJ1-1; 7 bases fit TRBD1. This CDR3 contains 10 residues. Per germline, CDR1 SQVTM and CDR2 ANQGSEA. V lost 7 bases, J lost 8 bases, and 4 bases stayed unmatched. In DNA form, the CDR3 reads TGCAGCGCTCTACAGGGGGAAGCTTTCTTT. This encodes CSALQGEAFF.

In its sample, this clone was seen a few times. This chain links TRBV11-3 with TRBJ1-2; D ambiguous. Trimming pared 5 bases from V and 5 bases from J, leaving 9 bases between. Germline assignment: CDR1 SGHNT and CDR2 YENEEA. This CDR3 region has 12 residues. The CDR3 region has the DNA TGTGCCAGCAGCCAACAGTCATATGGCTACACCTTC. Its protein product is CASSQQSYGYTF.

J is TRBJ1-2 and V is TRBV25-1, with a possible D match to TRBD1 (5 bases). V lost 8 bases and J lost 8, with 15 bases in between. Germline V gene sequence: CDR1 MGHDK, CDR2 SYGVNS. This CDR3 has 12 residues. The CDR3 region is CASSLGARGYTF. Written as DNA, the CDR3 is TGTGCCAGCTCGCTCGGGGCGCGCGGCTACACCTTC.

This clone was seen a single time. The rearrangement joins TRBV4-2 to TRBJ2-1; TRBD2 agrees at 11 bases. The CDR3 consists of 17 residues. Germline CDR1 LGHNA, CDR2 YNFKEQ. The ends lost 1 base at V and 4 bases at J; junction bases unmatched: 6. The CDR3 sequence: CASSQGTSGQNYNEQFF. The CDR3 DNA sequence: TGTGCCAGCAGCCAAGGGACTAGCGGGCAAAATTACAATGAGCAGTTCTTC.

The chain is built from TRBV27 and TRBJ2-3; D gene uncertain. The CDR3 covers 13 residues. Germline V gene sequence: CDR1 MNHEY, CDR2 SMNVEV (reference sequence). The ends were cut back, 5 bases at V and 4 bases at J, with 10 bases in the middle. The CDR3 here is CASSHDPADTQYF. CDR3 nucleotide sequence: TGTGCCAGCAGTCATGACCCTGCAGATACGCAGTATTTT.